This T cell receptor beta chain was captured by sequencing in a study of CXCR3-negative and CXCR3-positive naive CD8 T cells. The overall study: The TRB read total, about 130 million, broke down to about 1.5 +/- 0.3 million reads per library. Findings of the study overall: High diversity, comparable across both naive subsets, contrasted with much lower diversity in memory CD8+ cells. Similar TRBV-TRBJ usage was seen in naive cells (both CXCR3-negative and CXCR3-positive), but memory cells differed. Naive cells that were CXCR3-positive had more hydrophobic TRB CDR3s (compared with CXCR3-negative naive cells).

UMI-labeled 5' RACE yielded the TRB cDNA libraries. TCRdb derives one entry per CDR3 protein from the 5' RACE reads, leaving out DNA. Its table records about 120,000 distinct CDR3 sequences. About this clonotype itself: Its antigen is unknown.

This CDR3 is 14 amino acids long. Per germline, CDR1 MDHEN and CDR2 SYDVKM. The chain is built from TRBV28 and TRBJ2-7; absent DNA, TCRdb's TRBD1 call cannot be checked. The specimen sequenced was naive CXCR3+ CD8+ T cells from blood. Subset here: CD45RO-CCR7+CD27+CD95- naive CD8+ T cells expressing CXCR3 (TNR3+). The sequence was obtained from a human donor in good health. Some clones in this sample may be carry-over from other donors' samples. The CDR3: CASSLRGHGREQYF.